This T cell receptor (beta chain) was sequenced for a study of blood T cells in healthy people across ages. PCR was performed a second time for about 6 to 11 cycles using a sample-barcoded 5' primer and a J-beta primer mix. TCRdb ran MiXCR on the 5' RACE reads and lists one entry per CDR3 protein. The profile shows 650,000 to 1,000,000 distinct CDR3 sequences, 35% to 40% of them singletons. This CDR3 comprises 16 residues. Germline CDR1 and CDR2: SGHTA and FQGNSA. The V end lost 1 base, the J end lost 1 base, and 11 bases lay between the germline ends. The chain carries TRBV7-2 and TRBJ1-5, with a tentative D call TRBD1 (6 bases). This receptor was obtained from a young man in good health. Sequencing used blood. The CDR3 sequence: CASSLVGGGSNQPQHF. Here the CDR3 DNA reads TGTGCCAGCAGCTTAGTAGGGGGAGGGAGCAATCAGCCCCAGCATTTT.